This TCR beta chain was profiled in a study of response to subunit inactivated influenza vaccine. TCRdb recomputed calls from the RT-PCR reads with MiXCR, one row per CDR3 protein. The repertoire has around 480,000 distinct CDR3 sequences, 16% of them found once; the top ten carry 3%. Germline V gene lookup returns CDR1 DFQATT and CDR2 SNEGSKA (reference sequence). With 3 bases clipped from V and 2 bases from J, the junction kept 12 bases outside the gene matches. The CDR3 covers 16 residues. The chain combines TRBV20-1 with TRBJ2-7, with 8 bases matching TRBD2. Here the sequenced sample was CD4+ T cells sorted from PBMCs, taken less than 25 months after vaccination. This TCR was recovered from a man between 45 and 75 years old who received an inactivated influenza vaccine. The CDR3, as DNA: TGCAGTGCTAGGGCCTGGGGGGTAGCGGGGACCTACGAGCAGTACTTC. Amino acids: CSARAWGVAGTYEQYF.